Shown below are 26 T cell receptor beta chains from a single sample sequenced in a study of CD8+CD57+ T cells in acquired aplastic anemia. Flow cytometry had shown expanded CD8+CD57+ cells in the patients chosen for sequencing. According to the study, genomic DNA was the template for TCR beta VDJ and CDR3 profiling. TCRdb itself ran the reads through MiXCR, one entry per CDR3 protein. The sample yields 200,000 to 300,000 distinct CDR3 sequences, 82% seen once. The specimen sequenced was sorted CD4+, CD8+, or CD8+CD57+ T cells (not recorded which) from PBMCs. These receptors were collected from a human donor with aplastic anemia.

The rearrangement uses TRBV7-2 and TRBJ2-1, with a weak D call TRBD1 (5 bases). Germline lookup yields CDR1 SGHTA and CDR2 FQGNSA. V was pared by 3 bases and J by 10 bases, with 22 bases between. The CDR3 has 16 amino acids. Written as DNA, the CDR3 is TGTGCCAGCAGCTTGCAAAGAGGCGGCGACAGTGACGAGCAGTTCTTC. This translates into CASSLQRGGDSDEQFF. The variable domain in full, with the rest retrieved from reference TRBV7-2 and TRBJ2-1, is GAGVSQSPSNKVTEKGKDVELRCDPISGHTALYWYRQSLGQGLEFLIYFQGNSAPDKSGLPSDRFSAERTGGSVSTLTIQRTQQEDSAVYLCASSLQRGGDSDEQFFGPGTRLTVL.

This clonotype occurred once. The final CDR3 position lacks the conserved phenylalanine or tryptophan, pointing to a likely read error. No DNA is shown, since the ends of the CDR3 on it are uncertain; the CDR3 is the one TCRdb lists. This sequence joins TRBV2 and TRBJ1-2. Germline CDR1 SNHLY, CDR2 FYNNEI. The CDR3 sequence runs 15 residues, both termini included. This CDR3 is CASRYGGTSTQDYAL.

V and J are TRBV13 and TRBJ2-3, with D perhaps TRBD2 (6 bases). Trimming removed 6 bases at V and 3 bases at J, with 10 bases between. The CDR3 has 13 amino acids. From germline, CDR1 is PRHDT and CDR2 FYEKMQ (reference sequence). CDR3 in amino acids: CASRYSGTDTQYF. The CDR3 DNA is TGTGCCAGCAGGTACAGCGGGACAGATACGCAGTATTTT.

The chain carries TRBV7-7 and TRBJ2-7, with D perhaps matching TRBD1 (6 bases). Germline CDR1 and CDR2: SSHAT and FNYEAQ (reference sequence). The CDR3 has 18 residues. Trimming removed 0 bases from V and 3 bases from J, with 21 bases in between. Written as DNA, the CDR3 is TGTGCCAGCAGCTTAGCCCACGGGACAAAAGAGACCCACTACGAGCAGTACTTC. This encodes CASSLAHGTKETHYEQYF.

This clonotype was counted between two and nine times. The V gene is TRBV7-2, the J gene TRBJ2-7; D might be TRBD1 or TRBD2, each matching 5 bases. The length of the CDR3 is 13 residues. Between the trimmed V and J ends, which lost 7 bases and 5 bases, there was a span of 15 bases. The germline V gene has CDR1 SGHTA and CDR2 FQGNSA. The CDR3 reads CASIAGGFNEQYF. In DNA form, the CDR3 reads TGTGCCAGCATCGCTGGGGGTTTCAACGAGCAGTACTTC.

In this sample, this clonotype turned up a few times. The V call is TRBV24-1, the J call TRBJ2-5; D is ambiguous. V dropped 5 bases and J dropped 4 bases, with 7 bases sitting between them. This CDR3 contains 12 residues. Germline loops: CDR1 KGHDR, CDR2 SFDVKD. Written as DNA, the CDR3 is TGTGCCACCAGTGTCAGTCGAGAGACCCAGTACTTC. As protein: CATSVSRETQYF.

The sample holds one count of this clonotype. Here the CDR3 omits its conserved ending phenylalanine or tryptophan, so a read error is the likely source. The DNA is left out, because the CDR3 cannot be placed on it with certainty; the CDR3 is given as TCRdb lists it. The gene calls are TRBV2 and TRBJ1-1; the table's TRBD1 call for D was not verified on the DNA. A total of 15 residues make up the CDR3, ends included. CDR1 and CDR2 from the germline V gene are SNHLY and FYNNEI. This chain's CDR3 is CASSLGVTGNTESCL.

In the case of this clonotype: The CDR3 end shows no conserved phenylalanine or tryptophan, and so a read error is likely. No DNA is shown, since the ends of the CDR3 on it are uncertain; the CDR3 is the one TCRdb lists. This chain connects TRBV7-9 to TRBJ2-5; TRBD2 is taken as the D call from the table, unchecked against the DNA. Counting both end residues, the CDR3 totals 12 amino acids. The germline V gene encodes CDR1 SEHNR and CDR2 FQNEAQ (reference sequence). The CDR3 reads CASSGERSGGCD.

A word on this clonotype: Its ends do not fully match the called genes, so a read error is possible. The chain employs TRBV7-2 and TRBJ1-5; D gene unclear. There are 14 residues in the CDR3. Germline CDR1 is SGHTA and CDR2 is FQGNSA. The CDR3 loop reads CASSLGLGLETQHF. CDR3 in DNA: TGTGCCAGCAGTTTAGGGTTAGGGCTCGAGACGCAGCATTTT.

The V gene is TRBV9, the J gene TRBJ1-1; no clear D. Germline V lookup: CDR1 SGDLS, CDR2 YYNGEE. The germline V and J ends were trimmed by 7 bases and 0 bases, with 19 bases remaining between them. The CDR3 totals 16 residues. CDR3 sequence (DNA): TGTGCCAGCGGCGGGAGACCCGCCGTCTTGAACACTGAAGCTTTCTTT. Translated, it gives CASGGRPAVLNTEAFF.

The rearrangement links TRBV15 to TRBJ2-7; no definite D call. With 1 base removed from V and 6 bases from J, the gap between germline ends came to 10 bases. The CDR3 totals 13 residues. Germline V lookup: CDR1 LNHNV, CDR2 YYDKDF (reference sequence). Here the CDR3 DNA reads TGTGCCACCAGCAGAGCTATCCGGGCCGAGCAGTACTTC. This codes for CATSRAIRAEQYF.

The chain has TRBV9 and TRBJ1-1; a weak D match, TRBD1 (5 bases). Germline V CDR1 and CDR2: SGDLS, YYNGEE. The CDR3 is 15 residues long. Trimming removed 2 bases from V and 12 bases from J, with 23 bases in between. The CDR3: CASSVDGGGGNTSFF. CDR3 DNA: TGTGCCAGCAGCGTGGATGGGGGAGGTGGCAACACCTCTTTCTTT.

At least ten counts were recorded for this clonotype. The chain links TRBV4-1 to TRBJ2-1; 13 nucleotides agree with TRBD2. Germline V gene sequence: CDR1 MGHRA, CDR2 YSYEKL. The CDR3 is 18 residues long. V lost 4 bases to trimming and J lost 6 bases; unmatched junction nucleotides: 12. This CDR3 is CASSPRDGLAGVANEQFF. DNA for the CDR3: TGCGCCAGCAGCCCCCGCGATGGACTAGCGGGGGTAGCCAATGAGCAGTTCTTC.

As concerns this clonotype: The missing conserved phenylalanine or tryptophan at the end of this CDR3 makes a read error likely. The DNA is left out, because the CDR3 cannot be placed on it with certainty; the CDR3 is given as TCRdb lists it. The CDR3 is CARNRARVTRYM. The J gene is TRBJ2-5, the V gene TRBV7-9; the table's D gene call, TRBD2, was not cross checked with the DNA. Counting both end residues, the CDR3 totals 12 amino acids. CDR1 SEHNR and CDR2 FQNEAQ come from the germline V gene (reference sequence).

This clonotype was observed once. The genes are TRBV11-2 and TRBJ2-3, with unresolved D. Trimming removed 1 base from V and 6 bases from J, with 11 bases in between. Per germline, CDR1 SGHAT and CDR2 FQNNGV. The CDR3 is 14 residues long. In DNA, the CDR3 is TGTGCCAGCAGCTTAGTTGGCGAGCCCGATACGCAGTATTTT. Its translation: CASSLVGEPDTQYF.

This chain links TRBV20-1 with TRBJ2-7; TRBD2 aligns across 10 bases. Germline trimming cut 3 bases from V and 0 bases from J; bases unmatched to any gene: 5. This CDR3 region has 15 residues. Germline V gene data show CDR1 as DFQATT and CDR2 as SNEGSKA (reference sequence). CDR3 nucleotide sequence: TGCAGTGCTAGCTGGCTAGCGGGGGACTCCTACGAGCAGTACTTC. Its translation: CSASWLAGDSYEQYF.

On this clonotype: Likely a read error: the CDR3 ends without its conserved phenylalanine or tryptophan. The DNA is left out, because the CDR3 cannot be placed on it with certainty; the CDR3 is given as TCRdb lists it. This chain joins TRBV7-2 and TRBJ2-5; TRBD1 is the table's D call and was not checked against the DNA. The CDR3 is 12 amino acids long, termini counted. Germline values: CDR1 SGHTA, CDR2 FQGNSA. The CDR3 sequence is CAGQWAGGTQNL.

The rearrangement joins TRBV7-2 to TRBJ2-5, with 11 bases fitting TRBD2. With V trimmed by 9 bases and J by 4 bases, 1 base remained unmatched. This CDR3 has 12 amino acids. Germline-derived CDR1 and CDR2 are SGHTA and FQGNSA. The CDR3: CASTSGGETQYF. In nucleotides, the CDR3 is TGTGCCAGTACTAGCGGGGGAGAGACCCAGTACTTC.

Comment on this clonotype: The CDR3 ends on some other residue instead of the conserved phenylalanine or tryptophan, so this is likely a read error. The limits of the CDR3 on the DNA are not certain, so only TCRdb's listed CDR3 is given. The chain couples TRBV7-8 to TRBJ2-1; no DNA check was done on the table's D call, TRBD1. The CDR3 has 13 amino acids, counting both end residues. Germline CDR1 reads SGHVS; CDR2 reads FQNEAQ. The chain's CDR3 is CASSLGGIHEQQY.

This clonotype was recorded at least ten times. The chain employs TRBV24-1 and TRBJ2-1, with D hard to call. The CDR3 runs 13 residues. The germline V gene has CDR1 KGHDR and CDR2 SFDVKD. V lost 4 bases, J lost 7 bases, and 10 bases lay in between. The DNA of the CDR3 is TGTGCCACCAGTGACGGGCTGTCTAATGAGCAGTTCTTC. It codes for CATSDGLSNEQFF.

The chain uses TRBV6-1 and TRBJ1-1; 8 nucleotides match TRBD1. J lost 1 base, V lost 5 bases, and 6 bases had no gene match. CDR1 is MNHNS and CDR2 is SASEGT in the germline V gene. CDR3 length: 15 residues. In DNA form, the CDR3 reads TGTGCCAGCAGTTCTAGCGGGACAGGGAACACTGAAGCTTTCTTT. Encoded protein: CASSSSGTGNTEAFF.

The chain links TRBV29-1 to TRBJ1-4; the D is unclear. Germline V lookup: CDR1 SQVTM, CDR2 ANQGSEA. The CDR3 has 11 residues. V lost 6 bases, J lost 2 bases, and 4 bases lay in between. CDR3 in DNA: TGCAGCGTCGAGACTAATGAAAAACTGTTTTTT. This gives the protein CSVETNEKLFF.

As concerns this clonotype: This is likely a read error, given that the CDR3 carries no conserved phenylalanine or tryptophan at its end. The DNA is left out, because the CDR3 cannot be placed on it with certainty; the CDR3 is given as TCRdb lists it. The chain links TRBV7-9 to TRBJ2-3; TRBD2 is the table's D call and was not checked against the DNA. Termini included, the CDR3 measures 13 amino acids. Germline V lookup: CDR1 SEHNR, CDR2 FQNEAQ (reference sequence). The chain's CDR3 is CASSDGGKREHQR.

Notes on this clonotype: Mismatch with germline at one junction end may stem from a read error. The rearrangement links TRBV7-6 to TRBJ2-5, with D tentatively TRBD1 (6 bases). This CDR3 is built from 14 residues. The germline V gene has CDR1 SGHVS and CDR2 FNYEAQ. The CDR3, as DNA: TGTGCCACCAGCCAGGGGAGCTCCTACGAGCAGTACGTCTTC. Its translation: CATSQGSSYEQYVF.

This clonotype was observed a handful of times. CDR3: CAISDGQTYGYTF. As DNA, the CDR3 is TGTGCCATCAGTGATGGTCAGACCTATGGCTACACCTTC. This chain joins TRBV10-3 and TRBJ1-2; D call uncertain. Trimming removed 3 bases at V and 4 bases at J, with 9 bases between. Looked up from germline, CDR1 is ENHRY and CDR2 is SYGVKD. This CDR3 comprises 13 residues.

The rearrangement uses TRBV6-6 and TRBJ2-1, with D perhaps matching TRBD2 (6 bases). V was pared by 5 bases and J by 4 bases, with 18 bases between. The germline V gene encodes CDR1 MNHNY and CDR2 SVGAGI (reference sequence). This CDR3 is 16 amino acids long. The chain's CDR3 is CASSEGAGRAYNEQFF. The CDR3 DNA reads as TGTGCCAGCAGTGAAGGGGCGGGAAGAGCTTACAATGAGCAGTTCTTC.